This T cell receptor (beta chain) emerged from a study of blood T cell repertoires in COVID-19. Using immunoSEQ multiplex PCR, the repertoire was profiled, and TCRdb retains in-frame clones only, with some absent. The sample lists over 60,000 clones, about 78% occurring once. V was clipped by 5 bases and J by 3 bases; unmatched bases: 8. The CDR3 spans 16 residues. Germline values: CDR1 SEHNR, CDR2 FQNEAQ (reference sequence). What was sequenced was peripheral blood. The clonotype originates from a woman of 80 years or more with acute or convalescent COVID-19. The chain links TRBV7-9 to TRBJ1-2; TRBD1 aligns across 11 bases. The CDR3 DNA reads TGTGCCAGCAGCGGACAGGGGGCGATAAGGGACTATGGCTACACCTTC. It encodes CASSGQGAIRDYGYTF.